Listed below are T cell receptor beta chains from one sample, sequenced in a study of shared clonotypes between healthy human individuals. Assay used: immunoSEQ multiplex PCR; TCRdb lists only in-frame clones, some missing. The profile shows more than 1,200,000 clones, approximately 98.5% of them singletons. Specimen: naive CD4+ T cells sorted from blood. The receptors come from a man between 25 and 39 years old in good health. CDR3s include the opening cysteine and the closing phenylalanine or tryptophan. Each record gives: V gene, clone size, D gene, J gene, CDR3 protein, CDR3 DNA. A D gene is named only where the DNA matches it firmly. Expanded clones are given a class, and other clones once, few, many or no size at all.

TRBV10-3	-	-	TRBJ1-1	CAISRPGPNTEAFF	TGTGCCATCAGCCGACCGGGCCCCAACACTGAAGCTTTCTTT
TRBV5-1	-	TRBD1	TRBJ1-1	CASSPRQGMGTEAFF	TGCGCCAGCAGCCCCCGACAGGGCATGGGAACTGAAGCTTTCTTT
TRBV7-2	-	TRBD2	TRBJ2-7	CASSLPSGRAPYEQYF	TGTGCCAGCAGCCTCCCTAGCGGGAGGGCTCCCTACGAGCAGTACTTC
TRBV7-9	-	TRBD2	TRBJ2-7	CASSFRTSGNPYEQYF	TGTGCCAGCAGCTTTAGGACTAGCGGGAATCCCTACGAGCAGTACTTC
TRBV5-6	once	TRBD1	TRBJ2-5	CASSQWDRQETQYF	TGTGCCAGCAGCCAATGGGACAGACAAGAGACCCAGTACTTC
TRBV28	-	-	TRBJ1-4	CASQGSNEKLFF	TGTGCCAGCCAGGGTAGTAATGAAAAACTGTTTTTT
TRBV5-4	once	TRBD1	TRBJ1-2	CASSSEGGGNYGYTF	TGTGCCAGCAGCTCGGAGGGAGGGGGCAACTATGGCTACACCTTC
TRBV6-5	-	-	TRBJ2-1	CASSLVSFSYNEQFF	TGTGCCAGCAGTTTAGTGAGTTTTTCCTACAATGAGCAGTTCTTC
TRBV25-1	-	TRBD2	TRBJ2-2	CASSYPGGDTGELFF	TGTGCCAGCAGTTACCCCGGGGGGGACACCGGGGAGCTGTTTTTT
TRBV5-1	-	-	TRBJ2-5	CASSRWAQETQYF	TGCGCCAGCAGCCGTTGGGCCCAGGAGACCCAGTACTTC
TRBV7-2	-	TRBD2	TRBJ2-5	CASSPLGDYVQETQYF	TGTGCCAGCAGCCCCCTGGGGGACTACGTCCAAGAGACCCAGTACTTC
TRBV7-8	-	-	TRBJ2-1	CASSLEYEQFF	TGTGCCAGCAGCTTAGAGTATGAGCAGTTCTTC
TRBV7-7	once	-	TRBJ2-7	CASSLALWGEQYF	TGTGCCAGCAGCTTAGCGCTATGGGGCGAGCAGTACTTC
TRBV7-4	-	TRBD1	TRBJ2-7	CASSLADRGYEQYF	TGTGCCAGCAGCTTAGCGGACAGGGGCTACGAGCAGTACTTC
TRBV15	-	TRBD2	TRBJ2-3	CATSRVAGVADTQYF	TGTGCCACCAGCAGAGTAGCGGGAGTGGCAGATACGCAGTATTTT
TRBV9	-	TRBD2	TRBJ2-7	CASSVDERGAGVHEQYF	TGTGCCAGCAGCGTAGATGAGCGCGGAGCGGGAGTGCACGAGCAGTACTTC
TRBV28	-	-	TRBJ1-4	CASSLDTGLRIEKLFF	TGTGCCAGCAGTTTAGATACAGGTCTAAGGATCGAAAAACTGTTTTTT
TRBV29-1	-	-	TRBJ2-1	CSVAPPGSAGNEQFF	TGCAGCGTCGCTCCCCCAGGGAGTGCGGGGAATGAGCAGTTCTTC
TRBV21-1	-	-	TRBJ2-7	CASPMTGTQSSYEQYF	TGTGCCAGCCCAATGACCGGGACGCAGAGCTCCTACGAGCAGTACTTC
TRBV19	-	TRBD1	TRBJ2-7	CASSILPGQGTYEQYF	TGTGCCAGTAGTATTTTACCGGGACAGGGCACCTACGAGCAGTACTTC
TRBV7-6	-	-	TRBJ2-2	CASSLALTGSGKSGELFF	TGTGCCAGCAGCTTAGCCCTAACAGGGAGCGGGAAGAGCGGGGAGCTGTTTTTT
TRBV4-1	-	-	TRBJ2-5	CASGGQETQYF	TGCGCCAGCGGAGGACAAGAGACCCAGTACTTC
TRBV5-1	-	-	TRBJ2-3	CASSSANTDTQYF	TGCGCCAGCAGCTCGGCGAACACAGATACGCAGTATTTT
TRBV7-9	-	TRBD1	TRBJ2-1	CASSLRQGAYNEQFF	TGTGCCAGCAGCTTACGACAGGGGGCCTACAATGAGCAGTTCTTC
TRBV9	-	TRBD1	TRBJ2-1	CASSVKRTGRSYNEQFF	TGTGCCAGCAGCGTAAAGCGGACAGGGAGGTCCTACAATGAGCAGTTCTTC
TRBV11-3	-	TRBD1	TRBJ2-1	CASSLNTGGNEQFF	TGTGCCAGCAGCCTAAACACAGGGGGCAATGAGCAGTTCTTC
TRBV11-3	-	-	TRBJ2-1	CASSLSVGRDNEQFF	TGTGCCAGCAGCCTAAGTGTGGGACGAGACAATGAGCAGTTCTTC
TRBV4-1	-	-	TRBJ2-2	CASSQGGLSLTGELFF	TGCGCCAGCAGCCAAGGGGGGCTGAGTCTCACCGGGGAGCTGTTTTTT
TRBV28	-	-	TRBJ2-1	CASSLSAPYNEQFF	TGTGCCAGCAGTTTAAGTGCGCCATACAATGAGCAGTTCTTC
TRBV7-9	-	-	TRBJ2-5	CASSWDLKETQYF	TGTGCCAGCAGTTGGGATCTAAAAGAGACCCAGTACTTC
TRBV6-6	-	TRBD2	TRBJ2-1	CASSTPGTSGKYEQFF	TGTGCCAGCAGTACTCCGGGGACTAGCGGGAAGTATGAGCAGTTCTTC
TRBV9	-	-	TRBJ1-1	CASSPTTVNTEAFF	TGTGCCAGCAGCCCGACGACAGTGAACACTGAAGCTTTCTTT
TRBV5-6	-	-	TRBJ2-3	CASSLVPGSGTDTQYF	TGTGCCAGCAGCTTGGTTCCGGGGTCCGGGACAGATACGCAGTATTTT
TRBV6-1	-	-	TRBJ1-2	CASSEARVNRDYGYTF	TGTGCCAGCAGTGAAGCGCGGGTAAACAGGGACTATGGCTACACCTTC
TRBV19	-	-	TRBJ2-4	CASRNKNIQYF	TGTGCCAGTAGGAACAAAAACATTCAGTACTTC
TRBV6-5	-	-	TRBJ2-6	CASSYRGLSGANVLTF	TGTGCCAGCAGTTATCGGGGATTGTCTGGGGCCAACGTCCTGACTTTC
TRBV7-9	-	-	TRBJ1-5	CASSLDGRSNQPQHF	TGTGCCAGCAGCTTGGATGGGCGGAGCAATCAGCCCCAGCATTTT
TRBV10-3	-	TRBD1	TRBJ2-2	CAISDPTTGVGGELFF	TGTGCCATCAGTGATCCAACTACAGGGGTAGGCGGGGAGCTGTTTTTT
TRBV7-7	-	TRBD2	TRBJ2-3	CASSFIAGASTDTQYF	TGTGCCAGCAGCTTCATAGCGGGAGCTAGCACAGATACGCAGTATTTT
TRBV18	-	-	TRBJ2-7	CASSPKTATYEQYF	TGTGCCAGCTCACCTAAGACAGCCACCTACGAGCAGTACTTC
TRBV5-1	-	-	TRBJ2-3	CASSLAVLATDTQYF	TGCGCCAGCAGCTTGGCGGTCCTGGCGACAGATACGCAGTATTTT
TRBV11-1	once	TRBD2	TRBJ2-5	CASSPEGTSQETQYF	TGTGCCAGCAGCCCCGAGGGGACTAGTCAAGAGACCCAGTACTTC
TRBV28	-	-	TRBJ1-2	CASSFGGGGYTF	TGTGCCAGCAGTTTCGGGGGAGGTGGCTACACCTTC
TRBV10-3	-	-	TRBJ1-3	CAISEWSASGNTIYF	TGTGCCATCAGTGAGTGGTCTGCCTCTGGAAACACCATATATTTT
TRBV11-2	-	-	TRBJ1-1	CASSPLREGSTEAFF	TGTGCCAGCAGCCCCCTTAGGGAGGGAAGCACTGAAGCTTTCTTT
TRBV4-1	-	-	TRBJ1-5	CASSQDSGGHQPQHF	TGCGCCAGCAGCCAAGACAGCGGGGGCCATCAGCCCCAGCATTTT
TRBV29-1	-	-	TRBJ2-3	CSATVEYTQYF	TGCAGCGCCACCGTAGAGTATACGCAGTATTTT
TRBV6-1	-	-	TRBJ2-5	CASSETVRGTQYF	TGTGCCAGCAGTGAAACAGTGCGGGGGACCCAGTACTTC
TRBV28	-	TRBD2	TRBJ2-7	CASSPGSRAGVGPYEQYF	TGTGCCAGCAGCCCCGGGTCTAGAGCGGGAGTCGGTCCCTACGAGCAGTACTTC
TRBV5-1	-	-	TRBJ2-2	CASHGLALGTGELFF	TGCGCCAGCCATGGACTGGCGCTAGGCACCGGGGAGCTGTTTTTT
TRBV6-1	-	TRBD1	TRBJ1-5	CASSEAPGGSQPQHF	TGTGCCAGCAGTGAAGCCCCAGGGGGGAGTCAGCCCCAGCATTTT
TRBV28	once	-	TRBJ1-5	CASSPSRGVASNQPQHF	TGTGCCAGCAGCCCATCCCGCGGGGTAGCAAGCAATCAGCCCCAGCATTTT
TRBV28	-	-	TRBJ1-2	CASSFMQGTRLPYGYTF	TGTGCCAGCAGTTTTATGCAGGGAACCCGGTTACCTTATGGCTACACCTTC
TRBV18	-	-	TRBJ2-3	CASSIIVKDTQYF	TGTGCCAGCTCAATTATCGTGAAGGATACGCAGTATTTT
TRBV7-2	-	TRBD2	TRBJ2-1	CASSLAPSGRYNEQFF	TGTGCCAGCAGCTTAGCTCCTAGCGGGAGGTACAATGAGCAGTTCTTC
TRBV5-1	-	TRBD2	TRBJ2-1	CASSLGLAGGLYEQFF	TGCGCCAGCAGCTTGGGCTTAGCGGGAGGGCTCTATGAGCAGTTCTTC
TRBV6-5	-	-	TRBJ2-7	CASSSPYEQYF	TGTGCCAGCAGTTCCCCATACGAGCAGTACTTC
TRBV28	-	TRBD2	TRBJ2-7	CASSPGLVYPYEQYF	TGTGCCAGCAGCCCGGGACTAGTTTACCCCTACGAGCAGTACTTC
TRBV18	-	-	TRBJ2-7	CASSPKGNEQYF	TGTGCCAGCTCACCAAAGGGAAACGAGCAGTACTTC